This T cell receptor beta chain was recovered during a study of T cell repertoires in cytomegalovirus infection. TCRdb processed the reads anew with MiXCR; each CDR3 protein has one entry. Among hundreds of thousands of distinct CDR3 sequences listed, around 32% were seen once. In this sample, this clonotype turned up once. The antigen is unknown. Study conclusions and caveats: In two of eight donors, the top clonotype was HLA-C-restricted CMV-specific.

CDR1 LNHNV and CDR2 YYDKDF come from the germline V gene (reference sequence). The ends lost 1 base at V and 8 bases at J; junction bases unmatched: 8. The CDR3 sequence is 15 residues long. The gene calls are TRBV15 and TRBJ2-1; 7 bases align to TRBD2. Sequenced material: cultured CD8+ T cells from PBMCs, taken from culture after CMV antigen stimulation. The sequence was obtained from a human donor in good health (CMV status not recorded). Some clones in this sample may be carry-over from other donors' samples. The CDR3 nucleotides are TGTGCCACCAGCAGAGGGCTCGCGGGAGAGGATGAGCAGTTCTTC. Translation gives CATSRGLAGEDEQFF.